Listed below are T cell receptor beta chains from one sample, sequenced in a study of blood T cell repertoires in COVID-19. Produced via immunoSEQ multiplex PCR; TCRdb's table is partial and in-frame only. Here the sample spans about 250,000 clones, about 82% being singletons. The sequencing input was peripheral blood. The source is a woman in her fifties or sixties with active or convalescent COVID-19. The CDR3 runs from the conserved cysteine through the conserved F or W. A D gene is named only where the DNA matches it firmly. Clone size appears in some rows only: once, few, many, or a class for an expanded clone.

clone_size d_call j_call v_call cdr3_length cdr3_nt cdr3_aa
NA TRBD2 TRBJ2-7 TRBV7-9 16 TGTGCCAGCAGCCCCCAACCGGGACTAGATAGTATAGAGCAGTACTTC CASSPQPGLDSIEQYF
NA NA TRBJ2-1 TRBV18 15 TGTGCCAGCTCACTGATGGAGGAGTCCTACAATGAGCAGTTCTTC CASSLMEESYNEQFF
few NA TRBJ2-2 TRBV19 13 TGTGCCAGTAGACAGGGCGGCACCGGGGAGCTGTTTTTT CASRQGGTGELFF
NA TRBD1 TRBJ1-2 TRBV25-1 16 TGTGCCAGCAGTGAATATGAGCACAGGGGGAAGAATGGCTACACCTTC CASSEYEHRGKNGYTF
few NA TRBJ1-1 TRBV18 15 TGTGCCAGCTCACCTAGTTGGGCCGGGGGCACTGAAGCTTTCTTT CASSPSWAGGTEAFF
NA NA TRBJ1-1 TRBV7-9 14 TGTGCCAGCAGCTTAGTAGCGGGTGACACTGAAGCTTTCTTT CASSLVAGDTEAFF
once TRBD1 TRBJ1-2 TRBV27 13 TGTGCCAGCAGTCAGACAGGGACCTATGGCTACACCTTC CASSQTGTYGYTF
few TRBD1 TRBJ2-4 TRBV7-2 17 TGTGCCAGCAGCTTAACCACAGGGGAGAGGGCCAAAAACATTCAGTACTTC CASSLTTGERAKNIQYF
NA NA TRBJ1-5 TRBV30 13 TGTGCCTGGAGTGACAGGGGCAATCAGCCCCAGCATTTT CAWSDRGNQPQHF
NA NA TRBJ2-7 TRBV7-2 15 TGTGCCAGCAGCTTAGCTACCGGCGGGGCCTACGAGCAGTACTTC CASSLATGGAYEQYF
NA NA TRBJ2-2 TRBV6-5 12 TGTGCCAGCCCCACATTATCGGGGGAGCTGTTTTTT CASPTLSGELFF
NA NA TRBJ1-1 TRBV16 14 TGTGCCAGCAGCCTCCCAAACATGAACACTGAAGCTTTCTTT CASSLPNMNTEAFF
NA NA TRBJ2-3 TRBV3-1/TRBV3-2 12 TGTGCCAGCAGCCAAGGGCCAGATACGCAGTATTTT CASSQGPDTQYF
NA NA TRBJ2-7 TRBV28 16 TGTGCCAGCCCCCCCACGAATAGTCTAGCCTCCTACGAGCAGTACTTC CASPPTNSLASYEQYF
NA TRBD1 TRBJ1-1 TRBV7-9 17 TGTGCCAGCAGCTTAGCGCTAATGACAGGGGGGAACACTGAAGCTTTCTTT CASSLALMTGGNTEAFF
NA NA TRBJ1-1 TRBV6-4 15 TGTGCCAGCAGTGCTGGTACAGGGAAGGGCACTGAAGCTTTCTTT CASSAGTGKGTEAFF
NA TRBD1 TRBJ2-3 TRBV29-1 13 TGCAGCGTTCCGGACAGGGGGCCAGATACGCAGTATTTT CSVPDRGPDTQYF
NA TRBD1 TRBJ1-6 TRBV5-4 15 TGTGCCAGCAGCTCGGGACAGGGGATGAATTCACCCCTCCACTTT CASSSGQGMNSPLHF
NA NA TRBJ2-1 TRBV4-1 12 TGCGCCAGCAGCCAAGATGCGTATGAGCAGTTCTTC CASSQDAYEQFF
NA NA TRBJ1-4 TRBV21-1 17 TGTGCCAGCAGCAAAAATCACAGGGGAATGTCTCGTGAAAAACTGTTTTTT CASSKNHRGMSREKLFF
NA TRBD1 TRBJ1-2 TRBV28 14 TGTGCCAGCAGTTTATACGGGGTAGGGGGCGGCTACACCTTC CASSLYGVGGGYTF
NA TRBD1 TRBJ2-5 TRBV24-1 14 TGTGCCACCAGTGAACCAGGGGGCTGGGAGACCCAGTACTTC CATSEPGGWETQYF
NA TRBD2 TRBJ2-1 TRBV13 17 TGTGCCAGCAGCTTGAATAGTGGCGGGAGCCTTTACAATGAGCAGTTCTTC CASSLNSGGSLYNEQFF
NA TRBD2 TRBJ2-1 TRBV7-8 16 TGTGCCAGCAGACAAACCGGGGGGAACCTAAGAAATGAGCAGTTCTTC CASRQTGGNLRNEQFF
NA TRBD1 TRBJ2-5 TRBV6-1 17 TGTGCCAGCAGTGAAGGACTGACAGGGGCCGGAGGAGAGACCCAGTACTTC CASSEGLTGAGGETQYF
NA NA TRBJ2-3 TRBV7-3 15 TGTGCCAGCAGCCCCCTAGGGAGTTTCACAGATACGCAGTATTTT CASSPLGSFTDTQYF
NA TRBD1 TRBJ1-5 TRBV5-1 17 TGCGCCAGCAGCTGGGGAGGGACAGGGCAGAACAATCAGCCCCAGCATTTT CASSWGGTGQNNQPQHF
NA NA TRBJ1-2 TRBV7-8 14 TGTGCCAGCAGCCCAAAGGGGCTTTACTATGGCTACACCTTC CASSPKGLYYGYTF
few TRBD1 TRBJ1-6 TRBV4-2 15 TGTGCCAGCAGCTCACCGGGACAGGGCTCTTCACCCCTCCACTTT CASSSPGQGSSPLHF
NA NA TRBJ1-1 TRBV19 13 TGTGCCAGTAGCCGAAACAGGAACACTGAAGCTTTCTTT CASSRNRNTEAFF
few NA TRBJ2-2 TRBV1 15 TGCAGCCGGTCCTCTAGCGGGGGGTACACCGGGGAGCTGTTTTTT CSRSSSGGYTGELFF
few NA TRBJ2-7 TRBV12-3/TRBV12-4 13 TGTGCCAGCAGTTTTAGGCGGTCCTACGAGCAGTACTTC CASSFRRSYEQYF
NA TRBD1 TRBJ1-1 TRBV5-1 17 TGCGCCAGCAGCACAGGACAGGGGACAGACATGAACACTGAAGCTTTCTTT CASSTGQGTDMNTEAFF
NA TRBD2 TRBJ2-5 TRBV6-5 14 TGTGCCAGCACCTCCGGGGGGGCCCGGGAGACCCAGTACTTC CASTSGGARETQYF
NA TRBD2 TRBJ2-3 TRBV11-2 15 TGTGCCAGCAGCTTGACTAGCGGTACCACAGATACGCAGTATTTT CASSLTSGTTDTQYF
NA NA TRBJ1-2 TRBV28 16 TGTGCCAGCAGTCGCCCCTCCGGGGGTTCGAACTATGGCTACACCTTC CASSRPSGGSNYGYTF
once TRBD1 TRBJ1-3 TRBV15 18 TGTGCCACCAGCAGAGATAAAGGGACAGGGGGGTTCGGAAACACCATATATTTT CATSRDKGTGGFGNTIYF
NA TRBD2 TRBJ2-1 TRBV4-1 17 TGCGCCAGCAGCCAAGAGGTGACTAGCGGGGGGGCGAGGGAGCAGTTCTTC CASSQEVTSGGAREQFF
NA NA TRBJ2-3 TRBV3-1/TRBV3-2 17 TGTGCCAGCAGCCAAGTGGGGACTGGGACTAGCACAGATACGCAGTATTTT CASSQVGTGTSTDTQYF
NA NA TRBJ1-5 TRBV19 15 TGTGCCAGTAGTATTACGGGAGTCCCCAATCAGCCCCAGCATTTT CASSITGVPNQPQHF
NA NA TRBJ2-7 TRBV30 12 TGTGCCGCCACTACAGGGTTCTACGAGCAGTACTTC CAATTGFYEQYF
NA NA TRBJ2-4 TRBV18 14 TGTGCCAGCTCACCCGTTTTAGCCAAAAACATTCAGTACTTC CASSPVLAKNIQYF
NA NA TRBJ2-1 TRBV7-9 15 TGTGCCAGCAGCTCACTCGGGAGTCCGGGGAATGAGCAGTTCTTC CASSSLGSPGNEQFF
NA NA TRBJ2-7 TRBV27 14 TGTGCCAGCAGTGCCCTCTATAAGCCCTACGAGCAGTACTTC CASSALYKPYEQYF
NA TRBD1 TRBJ2-7 TRBV11-2 15 TGTGCCAGCAGCTTCGCCGGGACAGGAGCCTACGAGCAGTACTTC CASSFAGTGAYEQYF
NA NA TRBJ2-3 TRBV4-1 14 TGCGCCAGCAGCCCGCAGGAGGTCACAGATACGCAGTATTTT CASSPQEVTDTQYF
NA TRBD2 TRBJ2-1 TRBV10-1 15 TGCGCCAGCAGTGTCGCGGGAGTCTCCTACAATGAGCAGTTCTTC CASSVAGVSYNEQFF
NA TRBD1 TRBJ2-7 TRBV11-1 15 TGTGCCAGCAGCAAAACCGGGACAGGGTCCTACGAGCAGTACTTC CASSKTGTGSYEQYF
once NA TRBJ1-3 TRBV11-2 16 TGTGCCAGCAGCTTAGTCAGGGCTTTCTCTGGAAACACCATATATTTT CASSLVRAFSGNTIYF
NA NA TRBJ1-2 TRBV6-1 16 TGTGCCAGCAGTGAAGCCCCCCGGGCAGGGAACTATGGCTACACCTTC CASSEAPRAGNYGYTF
NA NA TRBJ2-3 TRBV3-1/TRBV3-2 12 TGTGCCAGCAGCCAAGGTAGCAATACGCAGTATTTT CASSQGSNTQYF
NA TRBD1 TRBJ2-7 TRBV24-1 14 TGTGCCACCAGTGGTTCCATGACAGGGTCCGAGCAGTACTTC CATSGSMTGSEQYF
few NA TRBJ2-3 TRBV15 15 TGTGCCACCAGCAGAGATGAGGGTAAAACAGATACGCAGTATTTT CATSRDEGKTDTQYF
NA TRBD2 TRBJ2-1 TRBV5-1 16 TGCGCCAGCAGCCCGGTAGTTAGCGGGGGGGTAGGTGAGCAGTTCTTC CASSPVVSGGVGEQFF